Following are 22 T cell receptor beta chains from one sample sequenced in a study of blood T cell repertoires in COVID-19. Measured with immunoSEQ multiplex PCR; TCRdb has only the in-frame clones, and not every one. The repertoire consists of over 35,000 clones, with around 83% occurring once and the leading ten covering 35% to 45%. Sequenced sample: peripheral blood. Receptor source: a man in his 60s with active or convalescent COVID-19.

The CDR3 nucleotides read TGTGCCAGCAGCCTAGGCCTTACCAGGGATGGCTACACCTTC. Amino acids: CASSLGLTRDGYTF. The chain recombines TRBV2 with TRBJ1-2, with D maybe TRBD1 (5 bases). The CDR3 spans 14 residues. Trimming pared 6 bases from V and 6 bases from J, leaving 17 bases between. Germline V CDR1 and CDR2: SNHLY, FYNNEI.

The rearrangement joins TRBV7-2 to TRBJ2-1; D possibly corresponds to TRBD1 (5 bases). Germline assignment: CDR1 SGHTA and CDR2 FQGNSA. Deletions cut 6 bases from V and 9 bases from J, with 15 bases between. CDR3 length equals 13 residues. The CDR3 sequence: CASRTGVGAEQFF. CDR3 nucleotide sequence: TGTGCCAGCAGAACTGGCGTTGGGGCTGAGCAGTTCTTC.

V and J are TRBV19 and TRBJ1-4, with D uncertain. Trimming shortened V by 4 bases and J by 10 bases, and 13 bases separated the two germline ends. The CDR3 length is 13 residues. Germline V gene sequence: CDR1 LNHDA, CDR2 SQIVND (reference sequence). The CDR3 reads CASSSGPARKLFF. The CDR3 nucleotides are TGTGCCAGTAGTAGCGGGCCCGCCCGAAAACTGTTTTTT.

V gene TRBV9 combines with J gene TRBJ2-1; D may be TRBD2 (5 bases). The germline V and J ends were trimmed by 4 bases and 6 bases, with 14 bases remaining between them. Germline V CDR1 and CDR2: SGDLS, YYNGEE. This CDR3 contains 14 residues. The CDR3 reads CASSIRPGSNEQFF. The CDR3 nucleotides are TGTGCCAGCAGCATTCGTCCTGGGAGCAATGAGCAGTTCTTC.

This clone has just one count. V and J are TRBV19 and TRBJ1-5, with D possibly being TRBD1 (6 bases). V lost 5 bases and J lost 4, with 15 bases in between. Germline V lookup: CDR1 LNHDA, CDR2 SQIVND (reference sequence). The CDR3 runs to 15 residues. CDR3 nucleotides: TGTGCCAGTAGTGTCACCGGGGGGGCTAATCAGCCCCAGCATTTT. Its translation: CASSVTGGANQPQHF.

Only one count was recorded for this clone. This chain joins TRBV19 and TRBJ2-5, with 10 bases identical to TRBD2. Trimming at V came to 5 bases and at J to 1 base, leaving 7 bases not matched to a gene. The CDR3 is 16 amino acids. In germline, CDR1 is LNHDA, CDR2 SQIVND (reference sequence). The DNA for the CDR3 is TGTGCCAGTAGTGGCCTCCGGACTAGCGGCCAAGAGACCCAGTACTTC. Amino acids: CASSGLRTSGQETQYF.

The rearrangement joins TRBV28 to TRBJ1-3; possibly TRBD1 for D (5 bases). This CDR3 contains 14 residues. V was trimmed by 5 bases and J by 4 bases, leaving 12 bases between them. The germline CDR1 and CDR2 sequences are MDHEN and SYDVKM. CDR3 sequence reads: CASSPGRVGNTIYF. In DNA, the CDR3 is TGTGCCAGCAGTCCAGGGCGAGTAGGAAACACCATATATTTT.

The rearrangement joins TRBV18 to TRBJ2-7; D call uncertain. This CDR3 spans 11 amino acids. Per the germline V gene, CDR1 is KGHSH and CDR2 is LQKENI. Trimming removed 5 bases at V and 6 bases at J, with 8 bases between. The CDR3 sequence: CASSGQTEQYV. The CDR3 nucleotides are TGTGCCAGCTCAGGGCAGACCGAGCAGTACGTC.

The J gene is TRBJ1-1, the V gene TRBV28; a weak D match, TRBD1 (6 bases). Germline V gene lookup returns CDR1 MDHEN and CDR2 SYDVKM. V lost 5 bases and J lost 3, with 10 bases in between. This CDR3 is built from 13 residues. The CDR3: CASSVGTYTEAFF. The CDR3, as DNA: TGTGCCAGCAGTGTTGGGACATACACTGAAGCTTTCTTT.

The genes are TRBV6-5 and TRBJ2-2, with TRBD2 matching over 12 bases. In germline, CDR1 is MNHEY, CDR2 SVGAGI. The junction had 5 bases not matched to a gene; V was cut back by 6 bases and J by 6 bases. This CDR3 contains 15 residues. The CDR3 bases are TGTGCCAGCAGGAAGACTAGCGGGGGTTCCGGGGAGCTGTTTTTT. Its protein product is CASRKTSGGSGELFF.

The genes are TRBV12-3 or TRBV12-4 and TRBJ2-1; 9 bases agree with TRBD1. Trimming removed 8 bases from V and 7 bases from J; junction bases left unmatched: 6. The length of the CDR3 is 13 residues. CDR3 sequence reads: CASGNRGRNEQFF. DNA for the CDR3: TGTGCCAGCGGCAACAGGGGGCGGAATGAGCAGTTCTTC.

The CDR3 sequence is CASLRDTGELFF. For the CDR3, the DNA is TGTGCCAGCCTCAGGGACACCGGGGAGCTGTTTTTT. The chain couples TRBV6-5 to TRBJ2-2; D possibly corresponds to TRBD1 (5 bases). The CDR3 sequence is 12 residues long. The germline V gene encodes CDR1 MNHEY and CDR2 SVGAGI. Deletions cut 8 bases from V and 3 bases from J, with 7 bases between.

CDR3 DNA sequence: TGTGCCAGCAGCTTCGGTGATACGCAGTATTTT. Translation: CASSFGDTQYF. The chain joins TRBV11-2 to TRBJ2-3; no clear D. CDR1 is SGHAT, CDR2 FQNNGV, per germline. CDR3 size: 11 residues. V lost 3 bases and J lost 6, with 4 bases in between.

This sequence joins TRBV6-6 and TRBJ1-2; 7 positions agree with TRBD1. Germline loops: CDR1 MNHNY, CDR2 SVGAGI (reference sequence). The CDR3 covers 17 residues. The trim removed 5 bases at V and 2 bases at J, leaving 14 bases unmatched. The CDR3 sequence: CASSPREGGKGNYGYTF. The CDR3 bases are TGTGCCAGCAGTCCCAGGGAAGGGGGCAAAGGGAACTATGGCTACACCTTC.

The V gene is TRBV19, the J gene TRBJ1-3, with TRBD1 matching 7 bases. Per germline, CDR1 LNHDA and CDR2 SQIVND (reference sequence). Trimming at V came to 8 bases and at J to 0 bases, leaving 10 bases not matched to a gene. This CDR3 comprises 16 residues. CDR3 DNA: TGTGCCAGTTCCTCCCGTAGGGACAGCTCTGGAAACACCATATATTTT. Amino acid sequence: CASSSRRDSSGNTIYF.

J is TRBJ1-5 and V is TRBV6-2 or TRBV6-3; the match to TRBD1 covers 7 bases. Per germline, CDR1 MNHEY and CDR2 SVGEGT. The CDR3 sequence is 13 residues long. After removal of 6 bases from V and 5 bases from J, the junction contained 4 bases not matched to a gene. DNA for the CDR3: TGTGCCAGCAGCAGGGGGAGGGATCAGCCCCAGCATTTT. Protein product: CASSRGRDQPQHF.

CDR3 nucleotide sequence: TGTGCCAGTAGTATACGCGGGCGTAGCACAGATACGCAGTATTTT. Translated, it gives CASSIRGRSTDTQYF. The chain employs TRBV19 and TRBJ2-3; TRBD2 might be the D (5 bases). This CDR3 is 15 amino acids long. Trimming pared 2 bases from V and 0 bases from J, leaving 9 bases between. The germline V gene encodes CDR1 LNHDA and CDR2 SQIVND (reference sequence). Full variable domain (missing parts from reference TRBV19 and TRBJ2-3): DGGITQSPKYLFRKEGQNVTLSCEQNLNHDAMYWYRQDPGQGLRLIYYSQIVNDFQKGDIAEGYSVSREKKESFPLTVTSAQKNPTAFYLCASSIRGRSTDTQYFGPGTRLTVL.

The gene calls are TRBV29-1 and TRBJ1-1, with unresolved D. Trimming pared 5 bases from V and 2 bases from J, leaving 3 bases between. The CDR3 runs to 10 residues. Germline values: CDR1 SQVTM, CDR2 ANQGSEA. The CDR3 is CSVQNTEAFF. CDR3 nucleotides: TGCAGCGTTCAAAACACTGAAGCTTTCTTT.

V gene TRBV7-8 combines with J gene TRBJ1-1, with a tentative D call TRBD1 (6 bases). The CDR3 runs 13 residues. Germline V lookup: CDR1 SGHVS, CDR2 FQNEAQ. V was cut by 8 bases and J by 1 base, with 11 bases left in between. Here the CDR3 reads CASRQVTNTEAFF. Written as DNA, the CDR3 is TGTGCCAGCCGACAGGTGACGAACACTGAAGCTTTCTTT.

The rearrangement joins TRBV7-2 to TRBJ2-2; possible D gene TRBD1, 6 bases. In germline, CDR1 is SGHTA, CDR2 FQGNSA. The V and J ends lost 1 base and 7 bases respectively, with 10 bases between them. The CDR3 runs 14 residues. CDR3 residues: CASSLEQGNGELFF. Here the CDR3 DNA reads TGTGCCAGCAGCTTAGAACAGGGTAACGGGGAGCTGTTTTTT.

The count of this clone is one. This rearrangement joins TRBV27 to TRBJ1-2; weak D call: TRBD1 (5 bases). Trimming shortened V by 5 bases and J by 4 bases, and 14 bases separated the two germline ends. Germline loops: CDR1 MNHEY, CDR2 SMNVEV (reference sequence). The CDR3 covers 14 residues. The CDR3 reads CASSPQQERYGYTF. CDR3 bases: TGTGCCAGCAGTCCCCAACAGGAGCGCTATGGCTACACCTTC.

The V call is TRBV11-2, the J call TRBJ2-3; D not resolved. Germline V gives CDR1 SGHAT, CDR2 FQNNGV. This CDR3 region has 15 residues. V lost 4 bases and J 1 base, leaving 12 bases between the germline ends. The chain's CDR3 is CASSSSTRGTDTQYF. For the CDR3, the DNA is TGTGCCAGCAGCTCTTCGACCCGGGGCACAGATACGCAGTATTTT.